This is a list of T cell receptor beta chains from one sample in a study of identifying expanded T cells in peripheral blood. Only in-frame clones appear in the TCRdb table, and some are missing; sequencing was by immunoSEQ multiplex PCR. In the table there are about 130,000 clones, 86% of which are singletons. The sequenced sample consisted of blood. The receptors were sampled from a person aged 18 to 70 in good health. CDR3s include the opening cysteine and the closing phenylalanine or tryptophan. The order of the fields is CDR3 DNA, CDR3 protein, clone size, J gene, V gene, D gene. The D gene is left open where the match is weak. A row's size may be missing; if present it is once, few, many or a size class.

DNA: TGTGCCAGCTCGGGTTTGAACACTGAAGCTTTCTTT
CDR3: CASSGLNTEAFF
size: -
J: TRBJ1-1
V: TRBV18
D: -

DNA: TGTGCCAGCAGCATACTAGCGGGAGCAGCCGGGGAGCTGTTTTTT
CDR3: CASSILAGAAGELFF
size: -
J: TRBJ2-2
V: TRBV5-4
D: TRBD2

DNA: TGCGCCAGCAGCCAAGAGCGGGGGCGGGTGATGAACACTGAAGCTTTCTTT
CDR3: CASSQERGRVMNTEAFF
size: once
J: TRBJ1-1
V: TRBV4-1
D: -

DNA: TGCGCCAGCAGCGCAACAGGGGGCGGCAATCGGGAGACCCAGTACTTC
CDR3: CASSATGGGNRETQYF
size: -
J: TRBJ2-5
V: TRBV5-1
D: TRBD1

DNA: TGTGCCAGTAGTATCGGGGGACAGCCAACGGCCAACGTCCTGACTTTC
CDR3: CASSIGGQPTANVLTF
size: -
J: TRBJ2-6
V: TRBV19
D: -

DNA: TGTGCCAGCTCACCGATAGCGGGAGGCTACTCCTACAATGAGCAGTTCTTC
CDR3: CASSPIAGGYSYNEQFF
size: -
J: TRBJ2-1
V: TRBV18
D: TRBD2

DNA: TGTGCCAGCAGTGAAGGAGTGGGGCCAGGGCAGCCCCAGCATTTT
CDR3: CASSEGVGPGQPQHF
size: -
J: TRBJ1-5
V: TRBV2
D: -

DNA: TGTGCCAGCAGCCCCGAGGGACTAGCGGGATACAATGAGCAGTTCTTC
CDR3: CASSPEGLAGYNEQFF
size: -
J: TRBJ2-1
V: TRBV7-3
D: TRBD2

DNA: TGTGCCAGCAGTTACTCGAATCGCAGGGGTAACTATGGCTACACCTTC
CDR3: CASSYSNRRGNYGYTF
size: once
J: TRBJ1-2
V: TRBV6-5
D: -

DNA: TGCGCCAGCAGCCAAGATCTTTATCCGGGACAACCCTACGAGCAGTACTTC
CDR3: CASSQDLYPGQPYEQYF
size: -
J: TRBJ2-7
V: TRBV4-3
D: -

DNA: TGTGCCAGCAGCTTGAGGCTAGCGGGGGCCACAGATACGCAGTATTTT
CDR3: CASSLRLAGATDTQYF
size: once
J: TRBJ2-3
V: TRBV5-4
D: TRBD2

DNA: TGTGCCAGCAGCTTAGGGTCGACTAGCGGGGGGCAAGAGACCCAGTACTTC
CDR3: CASSLGSTSGGQETQYF
size: -
J: TRBJ2-5
V: TRBV7-2
D: TRBD2

DNA: TGTGCCAGCAGCTTACTCCTCGGGGCCCAACTCTACAATGAGCAGTTCTTC
CDR3: CASSLLLGAQLYNEQFF
size: -
J: TRBJ2-1
V: TRBV7-2
D: -

DNA: TGTGCCAGCAGTTTATCGAATCCCGGACTAGCGGGTACCTACGAGCAGTACTTC
CDR3: CASSLSNPGLAGTYEQYF
size: -
J: TRBJ2-7
V: TRBV27
D: TRBD2

DNA: TGTGCCAGCAGCAACGAAGGGACAGGGTATGGCTACACCTTC
CDR3: CASSNEGTGYGYTF
size: -
J: TRBJ1-2
V: TRBV6-6
D: TRBD1

DNA: TGTGCCAGTAGTGGGGACGTTTATAGCAATCAGCCCCAGCATTTT
CDR3: CASSGDVYSNQPQHF
size: -
J: TRBJ1-5
V: TRBV19
D: -

DNA: TGTGCCAGCAGTTACTTATCCGTCGAGGGGCAGTACTTC
CDR3: CASSYLSVEGQYF
size: -
J: TRBJ2-7
V: TRBV6-6
D: -

DNA: TGTGCCAGTAGTATAGGCGTGGACAGCGGGGAGCTGTTTTTT
CDR3: CASSIGVDSGELFF
size: -
J: TRBJ2-2
V: TRBV19
D: -

DNA: TGTGCCAGCAGCTTAAGAACGGCCCTCCACTTT
CDR3: CASSLRTALHF
size: few
J: TRBJ1-6
V: TRBV7-3
D: -

DNA: TGCGCCAGCAGTGGGAGCGGGATCGAGCAGTACTTC
CDR3: CASSGSGIEQYF
size: -
J: TRBJ2-7
V: TRBV10-2
D: TRBD2

DNA: TGTGCCAGCAGCCCCAGGGGGCAGAACACTGAAGCTTTCTTT
CDR3: CASSPRGQNTEAFF
size: -
J: TRBJ1-1
V: TRBV5-5
D: TRBD1

DNA: TGCAGCGGAGGGCGGATTAATGAAAAACTGTTTTTT
CDR3: CSGGRINEKLFF
size: -
J: TRBJ1-4
V: TRBV29-1
D: -

DNA: TGTGCCAGTAGTATTCGACGGGAAGAGACCCAGTACTTC
CDR3: CASSIRREETQYF
size: -
J: TRBJ2-5
V: TRBV19
D: -

DNA: TGTGCCAGCAGCCCGGGACAGGGAATGGGCACTGAAGCTTTCTTT
CDR3: CASSPGQGMGTEAFF
size: -
J: TRBJ1-1
V: TRBV7-8
D: TRBD1

DNA: TGTGCCAGCAGCGTAGCCGGGGATGGTGGCTACACCTTC
CDR3: CASSVAGDGGYTF
size: -
J: TRBJ1-2
V: TRBV9
D: -

DNA: TGTGCCAGCAGCTTAGGTTCGGGTTCCCCCGGGGAGCTGTTTTTT
CDR3: CASSLGSGSPGELFF
size: many
J: TRBJ2-2
V: TRBV7-9
D: -

DNA: -
CDR3: CASSSSEHYGYTF
size: -
J: TRBJ1-2
V: TRBV6-5
D: -

DNA: TGTGCCAGCAGCCAAGAGACGGGAGGACGTAATGAGCAGTTCTTC
CDR3: CASSQETGGRNEQFF
size: few
J: TRBJ2-1
V: TRBV14
D: TRBD2

DNA: TGTGCCAGCTCACCTCTTGGACAGGGAAAAAGGACCGGGGAGCTGTTTTTT
CDR3: CASSPLGQGKRTGELFF
size: -
J: TRBJ2-2
V: TRBV18
D: TRBD1

DNA: TGTGCCAGCAGCGTAGGGACTAGCGAGCTCTACGAGCAGTACTTC
CDR3: CASSVGTSELYEQYF
size: -
J: TRBJ2-7
V: TRBV9
D: TRBD2

DNA: TGTGCCAGCAGACGAGGACTCGACACCGGGGAGCTGTTTTTT
CDR3: CASRRGLDTGELFF
size: -
J: TRBJ2-2
V: TRBV7-9
D: -

DNA: TGCGCCAGCAGCCTCTCGGACGGTCGCTCCTACGAGCAGTACTTC
CDR3: CASSLSDGRSYEQYF
size: -
J: TRBJ2-7
V: TRBV4-1
D: -

DNA: TGTGCCAGCAGCTCGAGGGGGTCAGATTTGGGCCAGCCCCAGCATTTT
CDR3: CASSSRGSDLGQPQHF
size: -
J: TRBJ1-5
V: TRBV11-2
D: -

DNA: TGTGCCAGCAGTACCCGGGGGAGGGTTAACACCGGGGAGCTGTTTTTT
CDR3: CASSTRGRVNTGELFF
size: -
J: TRBJ2-2
V: TRBV28
D: TRBD2

DNA: TGTGCCAGCAGTCCGGGACAGGTGAACACTGAAGCTTTCTTT
CDR3: CASSPGQVNTEAFF
size: -
J: TRBJ1-1
V: TRBV27
D: TRBD1

DNA: TGCGCCAGCAGGCCTACAGGGGGAAGAGGGAACATTCAGTACTTC
CDR3: CASRPTGGRGNIQYF
size: -
J: TRBJ2-4
V: TRBV5-1
D: TRBD1

DNA: TGTGCCAGCAGTTTTTCCGGGACAGGGGACACCGGGGAGCTGTTTTTT
CDR3: CASSFSGTGDTGELFF
size: -
J: TRBJ2-2
V: TRBV28
D: TRBD1

DNA: TGTGCCAGCAGTTACTCACCCAGGACTTACCTGTATGGCTACACCTTC
CDR3: CASSYSPRTYLYGYTF
size: -
J: TRBJ1-2
V: TRBV6-5
D: -

DNA: TGTGCCAGCTCACCACCAAGCCGGAGCTCCTACAATGAGCAGTTCTTC
CDR3: CASSPPSRSSYNEQFF
size: -
J: TRBJ2-1
V: TRBV18
D: -

DNA: TGTGCCAGCATCGCCCCCGGGACTCCCCCGTACAATGAGCAGTTCTTC
CDR3: CASIAPGTPPYNEQFF
size: -
J: TRBJ2-1
V: TRBV2
D: -

DNA: TGCGCCAGCAGCTTAAACCGGGGTTCAAACTATGGCTACACCTTC
CDR3: CASSLNRGSNYGYTF
size: -
J: TRBJ1-2
V: TRBV5-1
D: -

DNA: TGTGCCAGCAGCAGGGGGGACATCTCTCGCGAGCAGTACTTC
CDR3: CASSRGDISREQYF
size: -
J: TRBJ2-7
V: TRBV5-4
D: -

DNA: TGCGCCAGCAGCTTGAGTCTAGCGGGAGGCCCCAGCACAGATACGCAGTATTTT
CDR3: CASSLSLAGGPSTDTQYF
size: -
J: TRBJ2-3
V: TRBV5-1
D: TRBD2

DNA: TGTGCCAGCAGCGTAGAGGTCCTGGGGCTCGGGTTCACAGATACGCAGTATTTT
CDR3: CASSVEVLGLGFTDTQYF
size: -
J: TRBJ2-3
V: TRBV9
D: -

DNA: TGTGCCAGCTCACCCGGGGTTGTCACAGATACGCAGTATTTT
CDR3: CASSPGVVTDTQYF
size: -
J: TRBJ2-3
V: TRBV18
D: -

DNA: TGTGCCAGCAGGGGACCCGGGAGAAAGATTGAAGCTTTCTTT
CDR3: CASRGPGRKIEAFF
size: -
J: TRBJ1-1
V: TRBV2
D: -

DNA: TGTGCCATCAGTGAGTTGGTAGCGGGGGGGCAAGAGACCCAGTACTTC
CDR3: CAISELVAGGQETQYF
size: -
J: TRBJ2-5
V: TRBV10-3
D: TRBD2

DNA: TGTGCCAGCAAGGTTGTACAGAGCTCCTACAATGAGCAGTTCTTC
CDR3: CASKVVQSSYNEQFF
size: -
J: TRBJ2-1
V: TRBV4-2
D: -

DNA: TGCAGCGCCCGAGGGGATAGCACAGATACGCAGTATTTT
CDR3: CSARGDSTDTQYF
size: once
J: TRBJ2-3
V: TRBV29-1
D: -

DNA: TGTGCCAGCAGCGTAGAGGACCGGCGCTCCTACAATGAGCAGTTCTTC
CDR3: CASSVEDRRSYNEQFF
size: -
J: TRBJ2-1
V: TRBV9
D: -